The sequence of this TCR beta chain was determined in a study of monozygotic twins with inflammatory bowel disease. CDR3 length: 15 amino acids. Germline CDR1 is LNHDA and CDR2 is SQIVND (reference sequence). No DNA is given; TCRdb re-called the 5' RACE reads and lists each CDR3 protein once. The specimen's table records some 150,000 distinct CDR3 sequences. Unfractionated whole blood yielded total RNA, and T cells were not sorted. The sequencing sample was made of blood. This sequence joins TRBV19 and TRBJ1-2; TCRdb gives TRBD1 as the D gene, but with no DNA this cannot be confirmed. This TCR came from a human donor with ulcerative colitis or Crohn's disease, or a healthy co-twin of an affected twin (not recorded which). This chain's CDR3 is CASSTGQLDNYGYTF.